This record concerns one T cell receptor (beta chain) sequence. This clonotype was seen ten or more times. Its antigen is still unknown. Per-base quality was not reported, and no clone a single base away is much larger than it. Ficoll-Paque density gradient centrifugation was used to isolate PBMCs. This sample was sequenced with an Illumina NovaSeq 6000. Using 5'RACE with constant-segment primers, TCRalpha and TCRbeta cDNA libraries were constructed, with sample barcodes and unique molecular identifiers added in the process. Trizol reagent was used to extract RNA from every sample. Amplification of the libraries took two PCR steps, and the second step added a second sample barcode plus Illumina TruSeq adapters. Libraries were sequenced on an Illumina NovaSeq with 2 x 150 bp paired-end reads. In the authors' own workflow: With migec v1.2.7, reads were demultiplexed and then collapsed into UMI-guided consensus sequences. With mixcr v2.1.11, UMI consensuses were aligned to TRA and TRB V and J templates and assembled into clonotypes. A clonotype was counted as expanded or contracted only if both edgeR and NoisET called the change significant, with noise models trained on biological replicates. For edgeR calls, the thresholds were a false discovery rate-adjusted p below 0.01 and a log2 fold-change of 1. As an exploratory analysis of dynamics, max-normalized trajectories of the 1000 most abundant clonotypes were examined with PCA combined with hierarchical clustering. The CD4 or CD8 phenotype of responding clones was assigned using the separately sequenced CD4+ and CD8+ repertoires. TCRdb applied fastp at Q25 and MiXCR to the public reads, then kept only in-frame beta chains. Rows matching on CDR3 protein sequence are summarized as one entry with the most common DNA and genes. The V and J calls were determined by TCRdb, not by the authors. The sample includes some 40,000 distinct CDR3 sequences, with 6% to 7.5% observed a single time. Around 0.81% of the sample is in the top ten clones.

CDR1 and CDR2 are read off the germline V gene as LGHNA and YSLEER. Taken from cysteine to phenylalanine, the CDR3 has 15 residues. Left in the record is the CDR3 DNA by itself, 45 bases read in frame from the first base. The junction carries 11 bases between V and J, which are trimmed by 0 bases and 2 bases respectively. This entry is derived from a study of T-cell memory formation after mild COVID-19 (dated by TCRdb to about 2021). About the full investigation: Most TCR sequence clusters were specific to one of the two donors. Longitudinal TCRalpha and TCRbeta repertoire sequencing tracked T-cell clones expanding and contracting after mild COVID-19 in two donors. The cohort comprised two young, previously healthy adult volunteers, one female and one male. Overall study outcomes, separate from this receptor: Some responding clones were detected in pre-infection memory, suggesting pre-existing cross-reactive memory T cells joined the SARS-CoV-2 response. SARS-CoV-2 specificity was not confirmed for the second-wave clones peaking on day 37. Balanced CD4/CD8 phenotypes were observed for clones contracting from day 15 to 85, whereas a bias towards CD4+ was observed for a second wave of clones expanding from day 15 to 37. Contracting CD4+ clones were located mainly in the CM and EM memory subsets, whereas CD8+ clones were found to be enriched in EMRA. The study included only a couple of mild cases, and larger cohorts that include severe cases with pre-infection samples were judged to be necessary.

The sequence came from an adult who had mild COVID-19 (a few samples of this study predate the infection). The sample titles of this study are shuffled in the database, so cell type and time point are left out. The rearrangement joined TRBV4-3 to TRBJ2-7, and TRBD2 may be the D gene, going by 5 matching bases. Specimen: PBMCs or a T cell subset sorted from them (not recorded which). In nucleotide form, the sequence is TGCGCCAGCAGCCAAGAAGTCGGGGAACCCTACGAGCAGTACTTC. Translated, it gives CASSQEVGEPYEQYF.